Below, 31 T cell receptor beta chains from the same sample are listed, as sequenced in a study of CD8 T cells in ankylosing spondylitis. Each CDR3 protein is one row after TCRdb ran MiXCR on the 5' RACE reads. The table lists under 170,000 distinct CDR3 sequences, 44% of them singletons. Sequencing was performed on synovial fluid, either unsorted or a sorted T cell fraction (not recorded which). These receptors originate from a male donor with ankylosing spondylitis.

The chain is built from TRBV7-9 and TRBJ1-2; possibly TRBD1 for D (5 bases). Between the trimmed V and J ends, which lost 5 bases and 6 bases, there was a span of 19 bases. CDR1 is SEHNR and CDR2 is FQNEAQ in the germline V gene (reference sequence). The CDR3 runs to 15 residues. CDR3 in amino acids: CASSPRGSRVNGYTF. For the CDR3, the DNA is TGTGCCAGCAGCCCTAGGGGCTCCAGGGTAAATGGCTACACCTTC.

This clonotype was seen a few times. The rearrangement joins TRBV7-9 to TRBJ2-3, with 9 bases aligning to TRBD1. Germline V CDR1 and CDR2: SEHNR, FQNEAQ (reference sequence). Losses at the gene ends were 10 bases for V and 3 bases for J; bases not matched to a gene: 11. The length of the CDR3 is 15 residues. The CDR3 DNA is TGTGCCACCCAACCCCGGGACAGGGAAACAGATACGCAGTATTTT. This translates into CATQPRDRETDTQYF.

Written as DNA, the CDR3 is TGCGCCAGCAGCCAAAACGTGTTGGTGCCAGTTAACTTACGAAACTACAATGAGCAGTTCTTC. Encoded protein: CASSQNVLVPVNLRNYNEQFF. This chain connects TRBV5-1 to TRBJ2-1, with D hard to call. CDR1 is SGHRS and CDR2 is YFSETQ in the germline V gene. The CDR3 runs to 21 residues. Trimming shortened V by 4 bases and J by 3 bases, and 32 bases separated the two germline ends.

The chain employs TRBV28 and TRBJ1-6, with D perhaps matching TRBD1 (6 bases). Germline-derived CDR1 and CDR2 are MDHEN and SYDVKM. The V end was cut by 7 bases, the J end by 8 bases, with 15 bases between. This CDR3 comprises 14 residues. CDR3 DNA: TGTGCCAGCAAGCCAGGGGATGGAGATTCACCCCTCCACTTT. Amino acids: CASKPGDGDSPLHF.

In DNA form, the CDR3 reads TGTGCCAGCAGTTGCTACAGGGGGTGGAACAATGAGCAGTTCTTC. This sequence encodes CASSCYRGWNNEQFF. The chain couples TRBV12-3 or TRBV12-4 to TRBJ2-1; 8 bases line up with TRBD1. The CDR3 sequence is 15 residues long. The V and J ends lost 4 bases and 5 bases, in that order; junction bases with no gene match: 7.

For the CDR3, the DNA is TGCAGTGCTAGAGATTACAAGCATGACCAGTATTTT. Protein sequence: CSARDYKHDQYF. The chain couples TRBV20-1 to TRBJ2-3; D ambiguous. Trimming removed 0 bases at V and 12 bases at J, with 13 bases between. Per the germline V gene, CDR1 is DFQATT and CDR2 is SNEGSKA (reference sequence). The CDR3 has 12 residues.

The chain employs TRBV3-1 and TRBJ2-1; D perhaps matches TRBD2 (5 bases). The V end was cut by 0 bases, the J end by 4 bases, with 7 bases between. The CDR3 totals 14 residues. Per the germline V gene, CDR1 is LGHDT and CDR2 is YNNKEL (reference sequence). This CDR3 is CASSQEAGYNEQFF. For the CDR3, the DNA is TGTGCCAGCAGCCAAGAGGCGGGTTACAATGAGCAGTTCTTC.

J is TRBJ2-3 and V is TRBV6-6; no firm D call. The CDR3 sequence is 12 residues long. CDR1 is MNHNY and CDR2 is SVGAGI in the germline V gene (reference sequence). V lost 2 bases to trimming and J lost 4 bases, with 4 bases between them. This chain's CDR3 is CASSYPADTQYF. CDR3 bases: TGTGCCAGCAGTTACCCGGCAGATACGCAGTATTTT.

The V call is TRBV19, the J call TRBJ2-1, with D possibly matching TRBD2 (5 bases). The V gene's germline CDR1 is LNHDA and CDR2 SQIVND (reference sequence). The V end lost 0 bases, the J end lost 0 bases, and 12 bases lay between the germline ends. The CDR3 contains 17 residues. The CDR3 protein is CASSIDLGDGSYNEQFF. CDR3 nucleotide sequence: TGTGCCAGTAGTATAGATCTGGGAGACGGCTCCTACAATGAGCAGTTCTTC.

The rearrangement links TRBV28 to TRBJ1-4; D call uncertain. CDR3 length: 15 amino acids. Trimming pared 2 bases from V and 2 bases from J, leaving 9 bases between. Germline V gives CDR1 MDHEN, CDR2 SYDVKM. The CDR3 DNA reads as TGTGCCAGCAGTTTACTGGTCGGGACTAATGAAAAACTGTTTTTT. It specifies CASSLLVGTNEKLFF.

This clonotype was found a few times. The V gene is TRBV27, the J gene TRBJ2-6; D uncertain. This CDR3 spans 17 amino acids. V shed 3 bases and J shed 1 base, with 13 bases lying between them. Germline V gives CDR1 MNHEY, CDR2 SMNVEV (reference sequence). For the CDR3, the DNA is TGTGCCAGCAGTTTCCTCCCTTTCCCGTCTGGGGCCAACGTCCTGACTTTC. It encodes CASSFLPFPSGANVLTF.

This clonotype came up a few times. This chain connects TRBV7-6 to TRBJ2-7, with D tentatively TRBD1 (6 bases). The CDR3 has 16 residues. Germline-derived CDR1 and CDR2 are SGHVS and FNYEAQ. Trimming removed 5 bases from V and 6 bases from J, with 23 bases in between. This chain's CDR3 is CASSPFRGSNRREQYF. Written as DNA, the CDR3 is TGTGCCAGCAGCCCCTTCAGGGGATCAAATCGTCGCGAGCAGTACTTC.

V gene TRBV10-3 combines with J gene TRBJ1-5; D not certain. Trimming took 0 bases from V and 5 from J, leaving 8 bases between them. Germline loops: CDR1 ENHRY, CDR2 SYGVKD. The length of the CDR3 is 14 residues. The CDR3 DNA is TGTGCCATCAGTGAGTCGAGAAACTATCAGCCCCAGCATTTT. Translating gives CAISESRNYQPQHF.

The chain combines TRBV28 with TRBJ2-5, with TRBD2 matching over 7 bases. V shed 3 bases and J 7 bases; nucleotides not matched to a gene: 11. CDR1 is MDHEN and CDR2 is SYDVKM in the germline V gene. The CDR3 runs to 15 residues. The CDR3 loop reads CASSFFRVRGGTQYF. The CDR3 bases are TGTGCCAGCAGTTTCTTTCGGGTTCGCGGGGGGACCCAGTACTTC.

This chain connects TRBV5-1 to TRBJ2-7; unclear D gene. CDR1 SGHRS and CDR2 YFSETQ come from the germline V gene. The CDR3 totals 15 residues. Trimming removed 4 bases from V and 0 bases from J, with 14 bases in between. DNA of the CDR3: TGCGCCAGCAGCCCGGACCCAATCAGCTCCTACGAGCAGTACTTC. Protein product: CASSPDPISSYEQYF.

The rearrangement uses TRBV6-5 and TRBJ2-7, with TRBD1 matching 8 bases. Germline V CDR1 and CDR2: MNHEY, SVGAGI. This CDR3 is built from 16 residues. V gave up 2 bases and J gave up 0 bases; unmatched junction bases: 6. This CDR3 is CASSYTTGDLSYEQYF. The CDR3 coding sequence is TGTGCCAGCAGTTACACGACAGGGGACCTCTCCTACGAGCAGTACTTC.

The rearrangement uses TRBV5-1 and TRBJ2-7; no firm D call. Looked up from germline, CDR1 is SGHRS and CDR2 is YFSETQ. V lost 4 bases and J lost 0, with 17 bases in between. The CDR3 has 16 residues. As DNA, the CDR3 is TGCGCCAGCAGCCTACGGCCAAGACAAGACTCCTACGAGCAGTACTTC. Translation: CASSLRPRQDSYEQYF.

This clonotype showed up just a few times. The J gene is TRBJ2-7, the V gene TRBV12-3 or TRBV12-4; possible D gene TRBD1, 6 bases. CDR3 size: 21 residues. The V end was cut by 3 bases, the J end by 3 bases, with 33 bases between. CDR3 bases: TGTGCCAGCAGTTTTTATATGTATTCTGGACAGCAGCCACCTTTTATCTACGAGCAGTACTTC. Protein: CASSFYMYSGQQPPFIYEQYF.

The CDR3 here is CASSPDGTGPDTQYF. The CDR3 DNA is TGTGCCAGCAGCCCAGACGGGACAGGGCCAGATACGCAGTATTTT. The chain carries TRBV3-1 and TRBJ2-3; 9 bases agree with TRBD1. The CDR3 covers 15 residues. Germline V lookup: CDR1 LGHDT, CDR2 YNNKEL (reference sequence). The V segment lost 4 bases and the J segment 4 bases; nucleotides outside the gene matches: 6.

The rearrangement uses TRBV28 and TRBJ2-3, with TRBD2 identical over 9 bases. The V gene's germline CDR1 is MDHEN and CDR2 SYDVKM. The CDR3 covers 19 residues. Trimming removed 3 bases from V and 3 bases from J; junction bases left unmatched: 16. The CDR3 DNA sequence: TGTGCCAGCAGTTTCGACCCCCTGTGGCGGGAGGGGGGGACAGATACGCAGTATTTT. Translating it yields CASSFDPLWREGGTDTQYF.

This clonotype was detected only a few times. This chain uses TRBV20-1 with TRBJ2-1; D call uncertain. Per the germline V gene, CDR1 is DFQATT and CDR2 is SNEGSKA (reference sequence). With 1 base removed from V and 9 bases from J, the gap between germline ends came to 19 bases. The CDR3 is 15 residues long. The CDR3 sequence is CSARVTSVEYGEQFF. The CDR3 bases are TGCAGTGCTAGAGTGACGAGCGTGGAGTATGGTGAGCAGTTCTTC.

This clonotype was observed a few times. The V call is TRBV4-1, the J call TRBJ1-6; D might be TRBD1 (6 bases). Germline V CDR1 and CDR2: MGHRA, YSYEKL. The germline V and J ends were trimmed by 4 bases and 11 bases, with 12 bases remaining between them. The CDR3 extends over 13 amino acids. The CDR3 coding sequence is TGCGCCAGCAGCCGAGCCAGGGGTGCACCCCTCCACTTT. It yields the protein CASSRARGAPLHF.

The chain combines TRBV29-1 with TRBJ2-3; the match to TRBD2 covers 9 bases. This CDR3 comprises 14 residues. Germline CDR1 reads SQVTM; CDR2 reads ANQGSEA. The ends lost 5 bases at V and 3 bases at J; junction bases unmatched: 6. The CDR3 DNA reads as TGCAGCGTTTGGGCTAGCGGGGAGACAGATACGCAGTATTTT. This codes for CSVWASGETDTQYF.

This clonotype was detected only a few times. CDR3 protein: CASGTWGIDEQFF. CDR3 nucleotides: TGTGCCAGCGGGACTTGGGGGATTGATGAGCAGTTCTTC. The chain employs TRBV12-3 or TRBV12-4 and TRBJ2-1, with D perhaps TRBD2 (6 bases). Trimming left V 8 bases short and J 8 bases short, with 16 bases between. This CDR3 has 13 residues.

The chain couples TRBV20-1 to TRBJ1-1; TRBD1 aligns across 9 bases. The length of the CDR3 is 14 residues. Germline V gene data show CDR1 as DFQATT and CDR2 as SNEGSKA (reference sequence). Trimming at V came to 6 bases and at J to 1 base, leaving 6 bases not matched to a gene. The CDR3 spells CSARDRESNTEAFF. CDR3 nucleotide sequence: TGCAGTGCGCGGGACAGGGAATCGAACACTGAAGCTTTCTTT.

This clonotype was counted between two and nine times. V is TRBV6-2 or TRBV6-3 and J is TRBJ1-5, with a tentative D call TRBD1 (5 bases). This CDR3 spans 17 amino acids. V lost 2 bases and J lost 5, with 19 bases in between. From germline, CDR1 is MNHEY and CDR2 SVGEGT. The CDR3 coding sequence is TGTGCCAGCAGTTACGGGTTGGAAAGGGGTAGGGATCAGCCCCAGCATTTT. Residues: CASSYGLERGRDQPQHF.

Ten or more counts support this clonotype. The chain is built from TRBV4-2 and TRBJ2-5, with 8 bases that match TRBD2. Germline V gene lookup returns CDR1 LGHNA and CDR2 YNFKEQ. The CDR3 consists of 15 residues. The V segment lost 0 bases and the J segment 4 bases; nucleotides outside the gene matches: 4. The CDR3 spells CASSQDLLAGETQYF. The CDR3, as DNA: TGTGCCAGCAGCCAAGATTTGCTAGCGGGAGAGACCCAGTACTTC.

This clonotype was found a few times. The DNA of the CDR3 is TGCGCCAGCAGCCTGCGGCTAGCGGGAGACTACGAGCAGTACTTC. It is translated as CASSLRLAGDYEQYF. The chain employs TRBV4-1 and TRBJ2-7; the match to TRBD2 covers 10 bases. The CDR3 loop spans 15 amino acids. CDR1 and CDR2 (germline): MGHRA, YSYEKL. V was pared by 4 bases and J by 3 bases, with 6 bases of the junction left unmatched.

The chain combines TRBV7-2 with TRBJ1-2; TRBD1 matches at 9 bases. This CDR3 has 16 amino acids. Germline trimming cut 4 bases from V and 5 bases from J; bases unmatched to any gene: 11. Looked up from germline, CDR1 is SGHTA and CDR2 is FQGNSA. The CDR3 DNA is TGTGCCAGCAGCTCACCGTGCGGACAGGGGAAGTATGGCTACACCTTC. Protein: CASSSPCGQGKYGYTF.

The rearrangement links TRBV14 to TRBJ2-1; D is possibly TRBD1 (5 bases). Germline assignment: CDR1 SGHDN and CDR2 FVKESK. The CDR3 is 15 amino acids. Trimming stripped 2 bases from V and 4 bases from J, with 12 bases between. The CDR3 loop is CASSQNWGPYNEQFF. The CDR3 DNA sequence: TGTGCCAGCAGCCAAAACTGGGGCCCATACAATGAGCAGTTCTTC. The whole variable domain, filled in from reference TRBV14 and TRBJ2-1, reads EAGVTQFPSHSVIEKGQTVTLRCDPISGHDNLYWYRRVMGKEIKFLLHFVKESKQDESGMPNNRFLAERTGGTYSTLKVQPAELEDSGVYFCASSQNWGPYNEQFFGPGTRLTVL.

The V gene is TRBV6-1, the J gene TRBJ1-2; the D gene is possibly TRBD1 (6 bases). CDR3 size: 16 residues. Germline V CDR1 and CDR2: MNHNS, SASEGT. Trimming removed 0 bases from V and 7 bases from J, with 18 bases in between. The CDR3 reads CASSEAGDRFQGGYTF. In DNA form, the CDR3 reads TGTGCCAGCAGTGAAGCGGGTGACAGGTTTCAAGGTGGCTACACCTTC.